This T cell receptor (beta chain) was recovered during a study of CD8+ T cells in alopecia areata. The treatment was: oral pan-JAK inhibitor, 5-10 mg twice daily. Findings of the study overall: Having one nonresponder leaves uncertain how baseline CD8+ expansion relates to response.

Extraction of RNA preceded its reverse transcription into cDNA, which served as the sequencing template. Sequenced by immunoSEQ multiplex PCR; TCRdb stores in-frame clones only, minus some. In the table there are about 180,000 clones, roughly 53% of which are singletons. This CDR3 is 13 amino acids long. V dropped 5 bases and J dropped 8; count of bases not matched to a gene: 4. The germline CDR1 and CDR2 sequences are SNHLY and FYNNEI. As to this clone: Antigen: not known.

The sample here was CD8+ T cells sorted from blood, taken at week 24, from a patient treated with tofacitinib. This chain connects TRBV2 to TRBJ2-2; TRBD2 aligns across 8 bases. The receptor was isolated from a human donor with alopecia areata. The DNA for the CDR3 is TGTGCCAGCAGTCACGGACTAGCTGGGGAGCTGTTTTTT. Protein product: CASSHGLAGELFF.